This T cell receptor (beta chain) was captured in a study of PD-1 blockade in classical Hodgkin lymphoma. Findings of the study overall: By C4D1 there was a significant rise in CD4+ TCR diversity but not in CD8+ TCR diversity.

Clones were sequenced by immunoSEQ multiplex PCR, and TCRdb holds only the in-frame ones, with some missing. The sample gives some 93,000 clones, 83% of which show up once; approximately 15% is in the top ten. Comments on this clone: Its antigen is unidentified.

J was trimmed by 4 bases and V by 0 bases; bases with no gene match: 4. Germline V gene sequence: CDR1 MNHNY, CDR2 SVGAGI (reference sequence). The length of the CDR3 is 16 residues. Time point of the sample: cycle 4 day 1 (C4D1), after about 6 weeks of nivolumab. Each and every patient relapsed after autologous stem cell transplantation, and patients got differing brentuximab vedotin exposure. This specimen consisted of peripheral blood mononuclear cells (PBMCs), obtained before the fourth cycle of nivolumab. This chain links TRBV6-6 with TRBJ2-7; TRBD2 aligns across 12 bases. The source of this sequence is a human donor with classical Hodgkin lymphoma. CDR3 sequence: CASSYSQTSGGYEQYF. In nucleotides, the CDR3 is TGTGCCAGCAGTTACTCCCAGACTAGCGGGGGTTACGAGCAGTACTTC.